This TCR gamma chain is from a study of gamma-delta T cells after stem cell transplantation. Germline V gene data show CDR1 as VENAVY and CDR2 as YDSYNSRV. The CDR3 spans 13 residues. V gave up 2 bases and J gave up 6 bases; unmatched junction bases: 3. TCRdb re-called the RT-PCR reads with CATT. The table has about 3,600 gamma-chain clones, about 5.3% seen once. V usage is TRGV8 and J usage is TRGJP1. Source material: gamma-delta T cells. This clonotype originated in a human donor. It is not recorded whose cells these are; they may come from a transplant donor. CDR3 in DNA: TGTGCCACCTGGGATAACGCTGGTTGGTTCAAGATATTT. It codes for CATWDNAGWFKIF.